This entry is about one T cell receptor beta chain. Its matching antigen is unknown. TCRdb redid the calling of the RT-PCR reads with MiXCR, one entry per CDR3 protein. Of around 480,000 distinct CDR3 sequences in the sample, about 15% were seen once. The data were taken from a study of response to subunit inactivated influenza vaccine. Notes on the study in general: The authors proposed limited new T cell recruitment per seasonal influenza vaccination.

Trimming removed 4 bases from V and 2 bases from J, with 15 bases in between. This CDR3 spans 16 amino acids. Germline V lookup: CDR1 LGHNA, CDR2 YSLEER. Sequences were derived from CD4+ T cells sorted from PBMCs, sampled 23 to 25 months after vaccination. This receptor was identified in a man in his fifties or sixties who received an inactivated influenza vaccine. The V and J genes are TRBV4-3 and TRBJ2-1; D gene unclear. The CDR3 DNA sequence: TGCGCCAGCAGCCCCGGCCCCACCTTACCCTACAATGAGCAGTTCTTC. Its translation is CASSPGPTLPYNEQFF.